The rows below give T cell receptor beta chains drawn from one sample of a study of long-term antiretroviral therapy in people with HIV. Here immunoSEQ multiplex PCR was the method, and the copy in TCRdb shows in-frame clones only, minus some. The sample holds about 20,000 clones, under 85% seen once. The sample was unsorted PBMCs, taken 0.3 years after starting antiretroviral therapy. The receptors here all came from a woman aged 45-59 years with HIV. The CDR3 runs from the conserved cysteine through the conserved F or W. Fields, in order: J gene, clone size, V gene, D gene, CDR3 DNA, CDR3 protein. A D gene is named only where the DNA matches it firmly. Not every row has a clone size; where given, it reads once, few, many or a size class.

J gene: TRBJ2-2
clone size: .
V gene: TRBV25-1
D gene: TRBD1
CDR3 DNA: TGTGCCAGCGGGGGACAGGGGGCTAGTGGGGAGCTGTTTTTT
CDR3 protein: CASGGQGASGELFF

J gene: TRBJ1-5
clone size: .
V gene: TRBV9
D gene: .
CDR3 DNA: TGTGCCAGCAGCGTAGCCAGCAGGGGAGACCAGCATTTT
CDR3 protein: CASSVASRGDQHF

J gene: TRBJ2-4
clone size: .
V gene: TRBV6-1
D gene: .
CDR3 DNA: TGTGCCAGCAGTGATCCCAGCGCAGCCAAAAACATTCAGTACTTC
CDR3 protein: CASSDPSAAKNIQYF

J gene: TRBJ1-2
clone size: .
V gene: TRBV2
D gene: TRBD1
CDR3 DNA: TGTGCCTCCCGACAGGGAAACGGCTACACCTTC
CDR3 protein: CASRQGNGYTF

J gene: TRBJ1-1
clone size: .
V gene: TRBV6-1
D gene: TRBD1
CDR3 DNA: TGTGCCAGCAGTGTCTCCGGGACAGGGGGCACTGAAGCTTTCTTT
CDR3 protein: CASSVSGTGGTEAFF

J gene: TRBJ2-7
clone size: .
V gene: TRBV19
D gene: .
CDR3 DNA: TGTGCCAGTACCCCGGACCGAAGCTCCTACGAGCAGTACTTC
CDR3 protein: CASTPDRSSYEQYF

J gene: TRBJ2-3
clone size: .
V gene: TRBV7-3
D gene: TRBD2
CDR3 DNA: TGTGCCAGCAGCTTACCCACGACGGAGCGGGGGGAAACAGATACGCAGTATTTT
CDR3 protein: CASSLPTTERGETDTQYF

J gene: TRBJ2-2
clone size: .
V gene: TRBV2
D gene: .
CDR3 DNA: TGTGCCAGCCTCTTGGGTCTACCCATCCCCGGGGAGCTGTTTTTT
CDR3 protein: CASLLGLPIPGELFF

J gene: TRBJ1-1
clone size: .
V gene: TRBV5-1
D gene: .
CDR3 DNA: TGCGCCAGCAGCTTGGACGGGGCCACTGAAGCTTTCTTT
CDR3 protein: CASSLDGATEAFF

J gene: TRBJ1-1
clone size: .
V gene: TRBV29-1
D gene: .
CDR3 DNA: TGCAGCGTTGAAGTTTCGCAGGGGTTCCTCACTGAAGCTTTCTTT
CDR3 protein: CSVEVSQGFLTEAFF

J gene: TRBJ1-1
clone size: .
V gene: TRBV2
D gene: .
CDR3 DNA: TGTGCCAGCAGGGATAGGGCGATGAACACTGAAGCTTTCTTT
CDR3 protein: CASRDRAMNTEAFF

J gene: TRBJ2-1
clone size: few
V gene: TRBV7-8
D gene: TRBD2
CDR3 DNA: TGTGCCAGCAGCTTACCTAGCGGGGCCTACAATGAGCAGTTCTTC
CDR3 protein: CASSLPSGAYNEQFF

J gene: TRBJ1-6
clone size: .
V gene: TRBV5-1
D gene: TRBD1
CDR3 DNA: TGCGCCAGCAGCACAGGGACAGGGGCTTTTCGCCCACCCCTCCACTTT
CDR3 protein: CASSTGTGAFRPPLHF

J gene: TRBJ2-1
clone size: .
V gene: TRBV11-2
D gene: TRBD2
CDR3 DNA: TGTGCCAGCAGCACTCATAGCGGGGGGGCCGGTAATGAGCAGTTCTTC
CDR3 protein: CASSTHSGGAGNEQFF

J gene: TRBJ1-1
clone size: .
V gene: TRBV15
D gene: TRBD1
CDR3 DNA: TGTGCCACCAGCAGGATACAACAGGGGGAAGCTTTCTTT
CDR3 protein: CATSRIQQGEAFF

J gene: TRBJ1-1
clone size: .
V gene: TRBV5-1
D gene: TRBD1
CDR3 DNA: TGCGCCAGCTGTGCCGGGACAGCAAACACTGAAGCTTTCTTT
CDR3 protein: CASCAGTANTEAFF

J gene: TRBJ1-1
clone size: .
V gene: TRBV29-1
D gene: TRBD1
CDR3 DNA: TGCAGCGTTGTTGTGACAGGGCCGAACACTGAAGCTTTCTTT
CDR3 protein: CSVVVTGPNTEAFF

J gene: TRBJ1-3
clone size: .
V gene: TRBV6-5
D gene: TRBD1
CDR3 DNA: TGTGCCAGCAGTTACGACAGGGCGCGTGGAAACACCATATATTTT
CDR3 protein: CASSYDRARGNTIYF

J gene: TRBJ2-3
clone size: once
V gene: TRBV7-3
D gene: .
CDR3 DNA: TGTGCCAGCAGCTTAGACACAGATACGCAGTATTTT
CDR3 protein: CASSLDTDTQYF

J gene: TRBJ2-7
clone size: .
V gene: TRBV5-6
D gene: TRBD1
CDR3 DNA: TGTGCCAGCAGCATGGGACAGGGAGATTACGAGCAGTACTTC
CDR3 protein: CASSMGQGDYEQYF

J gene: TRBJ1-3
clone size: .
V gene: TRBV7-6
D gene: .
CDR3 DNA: TGTGCCAGCAGCTCTCAGACCTCTGGAAACACCATATATTTT
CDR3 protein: CASSSQTSGNTIYF

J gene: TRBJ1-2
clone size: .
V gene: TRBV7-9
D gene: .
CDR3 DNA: TGTGCCAGCAGCTTAGGCGGGGGTTTGGACTATGGCTACACCTTC
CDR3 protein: CASSLGGGLDYGYTF

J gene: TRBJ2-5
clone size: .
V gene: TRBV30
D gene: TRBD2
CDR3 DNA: TGTGCCTGCGCCGCGGGGGATTATTGGGAGACCCAGTACTTC
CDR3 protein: CACAAGDYWETQYF

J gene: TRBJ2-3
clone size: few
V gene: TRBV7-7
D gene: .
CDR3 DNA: TGTGCCAGCAGCTTAGCTGGGCCAGGGACTGATACGCAGTATTTT
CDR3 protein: CASSLAGPGTDTQYF

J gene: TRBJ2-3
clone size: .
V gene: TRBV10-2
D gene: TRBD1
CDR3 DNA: TGCGCCAGCGGGGACAGCGATCACTTCACAGATACGCAGTATTTT
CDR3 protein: CASGDSDHFTDTQYF

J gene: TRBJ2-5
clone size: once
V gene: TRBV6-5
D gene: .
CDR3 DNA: TGTGCCAGCAGTTACTCGTTCCTGCTCCAAGAGACCCAGTACTTC
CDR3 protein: CASSYSFLLQETQYF

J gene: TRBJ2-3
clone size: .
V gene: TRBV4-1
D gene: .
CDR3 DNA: TGCGCCAGCAGCCAAGATCTTGGGGATACGCAGTATTTT
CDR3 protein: CASSQDLGDTQYF

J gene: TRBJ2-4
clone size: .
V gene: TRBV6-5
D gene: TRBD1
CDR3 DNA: TGTGCCAGCAAAGGACAGGGCCTAGCCAAAAACATTCAGTACTTC
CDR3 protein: CASKGQGLAKNIQYF

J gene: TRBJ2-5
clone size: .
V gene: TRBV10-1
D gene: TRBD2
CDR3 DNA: TGCGCCAGCAGTGAAGGGGGACTAGCGGCACAAGAGACCCAGTACTTC
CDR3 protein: CASSEGGLAAQETQYF

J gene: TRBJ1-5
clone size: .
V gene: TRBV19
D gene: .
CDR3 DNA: TGTGCCAGTAGTCTTCTCCAGAGAAATCAGCCCCAGCATTTT
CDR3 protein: CASSLLQRNQPQHF

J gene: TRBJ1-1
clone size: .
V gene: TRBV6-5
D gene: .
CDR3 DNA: TGTGCCAGCCGGGAGGTGGGAGGGAACACTGAAGCTTTCTTT
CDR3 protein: CASREVGGNTEAFF

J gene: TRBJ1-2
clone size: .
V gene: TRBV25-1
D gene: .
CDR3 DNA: TGTGCCAGCAGTGAATCGGGCGTCCGGGGCTACACCTTC
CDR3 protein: CASSESGVRGYTF

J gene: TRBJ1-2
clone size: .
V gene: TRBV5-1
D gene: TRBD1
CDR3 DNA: TGCGCCAGCAGCACAGGGGGCGAGAGCTATGGCTACACCTTC
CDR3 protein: CASSTGGESYGYTF